The sample holds many counts of the clone carrying this T cell receptor beta chain. What it recognizes is unknown. Germline loops: CDR1 MGHRA, CDR2 YSYEKL. V was pared by 1 base and J by 3 bases, with 9 bases between. CDR3 length: 14 residues. These data belong to a study of T cells after yellow fever vaccination. Study-wide findings and caveats: Among primary-vaccination clones, most reappeared after the booster, at roughly 95% for CD4 and 88% for CD8.

MiXCR was run by TCRdb on the 5' RACE reads, yielding one entry per CDR3 protein. The sample has approximately 610,000 distinct CDR3 sequences; around 17% are singletons. Here the sequenced sample was PBMCs, taken 5 to 6 days after the first yellow fever vaccination. V gene TRBV4-1 combines with J gene TRBJ1-2; D ambiguous. The clonotype comes from a man between 18 and 29 years old who received the YFV17D yellow fever vaccine. The CDR3 DNA reads as TGCGCCAGCAGCCAAGTAATCGGGGACTATGGCTACACCTTC. It encodes CASSQVIGDYGYTF.